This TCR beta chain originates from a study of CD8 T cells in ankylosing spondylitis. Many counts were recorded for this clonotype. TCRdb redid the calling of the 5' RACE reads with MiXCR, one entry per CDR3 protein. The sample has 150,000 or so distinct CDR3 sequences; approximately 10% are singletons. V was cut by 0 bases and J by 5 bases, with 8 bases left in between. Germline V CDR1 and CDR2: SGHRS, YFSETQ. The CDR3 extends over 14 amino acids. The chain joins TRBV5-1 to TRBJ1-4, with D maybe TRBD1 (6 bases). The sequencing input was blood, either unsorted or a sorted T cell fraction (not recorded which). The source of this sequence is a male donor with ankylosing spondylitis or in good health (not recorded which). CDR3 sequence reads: CASSLATGNEKLFF. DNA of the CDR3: TGCGCCAGCAGCTTGGCAACAGGGAATGAAAAACTGTTTTTT.